This T cell receptor (beta chain) was captured by sequencing in a study of Ad26.COV2.S vaccination and SARS-CoV-2 variants. Study-level results: Spike-specific responses of CD8+ and CD4+ T cells were reported to display substantial breadth after vaccination.

A remark on this clone: Its antigen remains unidentified.

Libraries were prepared by immunoSEQ multiplex PCR; TCRdb keeps only in-frame clonotypes and omits some of them. The sample consists of around 400,000 clones, 90% of them appearing once. V lost 4 bases, J lost 4 bases, and 16 bases lay in between. CDR1 SQVTM and CDR2 ANQGSEA come from the germline V gene. The CDR3 has 14 amino acids. Treatment in this sample: roughly 20 received Ad26.COV2.S at low or high dose, single or two shots; roughly five received placebo; per-sample allocation not given. Day 63 following the first vaccine or placebo injection was when the samples were taken. This person who donated was an adult of 18-55 years in Boston. An Ad26 vector expressing Wuhan-strain SARS-CoV-2 spike constituted the vaccine.

The material sequenced was peripheral blood, taken in a trial of Ad26.COV2.S vaccine versus placebo. The receptor was derived from a person aged 18-65 years who received the Ad26.COV2.S COVID-19 vaccine or a placebo. The gene calls are TRBV29-1 and TRBJ1-2, with D possibly TRBD1 on 6 matching bases. The CDR3 region is CSVGQDGQRYGYTF. As DNA, the CDR3 is TGCAGCGTTGGTCAAGATGGACAGCGCTATGGCTACACCTTC.